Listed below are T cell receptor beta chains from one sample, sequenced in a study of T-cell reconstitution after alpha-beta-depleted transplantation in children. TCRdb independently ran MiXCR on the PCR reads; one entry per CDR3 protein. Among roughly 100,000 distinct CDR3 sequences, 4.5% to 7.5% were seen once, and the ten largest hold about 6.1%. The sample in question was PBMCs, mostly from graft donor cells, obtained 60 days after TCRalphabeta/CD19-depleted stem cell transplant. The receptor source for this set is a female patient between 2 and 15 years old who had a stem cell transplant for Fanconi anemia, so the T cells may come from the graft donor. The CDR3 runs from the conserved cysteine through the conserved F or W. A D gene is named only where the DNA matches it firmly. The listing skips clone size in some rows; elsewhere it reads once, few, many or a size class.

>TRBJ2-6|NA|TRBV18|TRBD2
CASSPLATSGMVWANVLTF
TGTGCCAGCTCACCACTTGCGACTAGCGGGATGGTATGGGCCAACGTCCTGACTTTC
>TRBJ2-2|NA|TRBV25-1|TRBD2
CASRTSGTNTGELFF
TGTGCCAGCAGGACTAGCGGGACGAACACCGGGGAGCTGTTTTTT
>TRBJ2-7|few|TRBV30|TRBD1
CAWKTGTGAYEQYF
TGTGCCTGGAAAACCGGGACAGGGGCCTACGAGCAGTACTTC
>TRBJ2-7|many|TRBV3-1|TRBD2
CASTPGLAAYEQYF
TGTGCCAGCACTCCGGGACTAGCGGCCTACGAGCAGTACTTC
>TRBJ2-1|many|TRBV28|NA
CASKVHNEQFF
TGTGCCAGCAAGGTCCACAATGAGCAGTTCTTC
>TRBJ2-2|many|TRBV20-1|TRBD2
CSARDREDHTGELFF
TGCAGTGCTAGAGACCGGGAGGACCACACCGGGGAGCTGTTTTTT
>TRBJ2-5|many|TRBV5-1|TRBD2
CASSLVASGTGETQYF
TGCGCCAGCAGCTTGGTGGCTAGCGGGACCGGAGAGACCCAGTACTTC
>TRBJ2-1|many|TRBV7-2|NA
CASSLTRDLNNEQFF
TGTGCCAGCAGCCTGACCCGGGACTTGAACAATGAGCAGTTCTTC
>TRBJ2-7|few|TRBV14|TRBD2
CASSPKRGTSGGYEQYF
TGTGCCAGCAGCCCAAAACGAGGGACTAGCGGGGGGTACGAGCAGTACTTC
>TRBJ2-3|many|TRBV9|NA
CASSVDGSADTQYF
TGTGCCAGCAGCGTAGACGGGAGTGCAGATACGCAGTATTTT
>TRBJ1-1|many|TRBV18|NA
CASSPAGPEAFF
TGTGCCAGCTCACCAGCAGGGCCTGAAGCTTTCTTT
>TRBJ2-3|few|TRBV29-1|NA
CSGGYGATDTQYF
TGCAGCGGGGGATATGGGGCGACGGATACGCAGTATTTT
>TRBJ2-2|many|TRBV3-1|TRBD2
CASSQKTSGRIYAPGELFF
TGTGCCAGCAGCCAAAAGACTAGCGGGAGAATCTATGCCCCCGGGGAGCTGTTTTTT
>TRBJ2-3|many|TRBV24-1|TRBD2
CATSDPTRERGVQDTQYF
TGTGCCACCAGTGATCCGACCCGAGAGCGGGGGGTTCAAGATACGCAGTATTTT
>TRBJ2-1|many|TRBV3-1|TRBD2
CAGLAGPLEGNEQFF
TGTGCCGGACTAGCGGGGCCGTTGGAAGGGAATGAGCAGTTCTTC
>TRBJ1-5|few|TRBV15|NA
CATKTSGSGQPQHF
TGTGCCACGAAAACCTCAGGTTCTGGTCAGCCCCAGCATTTT
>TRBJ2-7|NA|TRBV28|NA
CASSLETTAWAEQYF
TGTGCCAGCAGTCTCGAAACGACGGCGTGGGCCGAGCAGTACTTC
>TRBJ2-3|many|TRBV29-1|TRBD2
CSVESGAGLSDTQYF
TGCAGCGTTGAGAGCGGAGCGGGACTCTCAGATACGCAGTATTTT
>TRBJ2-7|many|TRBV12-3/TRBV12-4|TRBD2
CASSFDVAGLHEQYF
TGTGCCAGCAGTTTTGACGTAGCGGGATTGCACGAGCAGTACTTC
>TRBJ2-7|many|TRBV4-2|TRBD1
CASRRGQDYEQYF
TGTGCCAGCAGACGGGGACAGGATTACGAGCAGTACTTC
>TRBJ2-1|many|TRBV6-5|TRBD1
CASSSDRGGEQFF
TGTGCCAGCAGTTCCGACAGGGGTGGTGAGCAGTTCTTC
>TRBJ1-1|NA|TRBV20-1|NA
CSARVQSGQAAFF
TGCAGTGCTAGAGTCCAATCAGGGCAGGCGGCTTTCTTT
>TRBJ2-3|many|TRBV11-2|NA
CASSLGLLRSTDTQYF
TGTGCCAGCAGCTTAGGTCTCCTACGAAGCACAGATACGCAGTATTTT
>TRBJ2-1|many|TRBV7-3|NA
CASSPNGHSTYNEQFF
TGTGCCAGCAGCCCCAACGGGCACAGCACCTACAATGAGCAGTTCTTC
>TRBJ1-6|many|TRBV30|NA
CAWKLPNIRNSPLHF
TGTGCCTGGAAACTTCCTAATATCCGGAATTCACCCCTCCACTTT
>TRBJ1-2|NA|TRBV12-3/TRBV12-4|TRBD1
CASIPSQGGRVYYGYTF
TGTGCCAGCATTCCGAGCCAAGGGGGCAGGGTCTACTATGGCTACACCTTC
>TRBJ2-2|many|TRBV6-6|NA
CASSYRGPGELFF
TGTGCCAGCAGTTACCGCGGGCCCGGGGAGCTGTTTTTT
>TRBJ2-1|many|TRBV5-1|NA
CASSYQSGGLYNEQFF
TGCGCCAGCAGCTACCAGTCCGGGGGGCTCTACAATGAGCAGTTCTTC
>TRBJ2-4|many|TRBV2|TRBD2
CANGLAGKESSLAKNIQYF
TGTGCCAACGGACTAGCGGGGAAAGAATCCTCGCTAGCCAAAAACATTCAGTACTTC
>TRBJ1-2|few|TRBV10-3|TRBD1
CAISATGQGTHYGYTF
TGTGCCATCAGTGCAACGGGACAGGGAACGCACTATGGCTACACCTTC
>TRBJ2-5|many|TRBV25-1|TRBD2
CASSLLTSGRSQYF
TGTGCCAGCAGTTTACTTACTAGCGGGAGGTCGCAGTACTTC
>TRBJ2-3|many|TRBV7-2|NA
CASSPRGGTDTQYF
TGTGCCAGCAGCCCGAGGGGGGGGACAGATACGCAGTATTTT
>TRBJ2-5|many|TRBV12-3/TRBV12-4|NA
CASRPGGHETQYF
TGTGCCAGCAGGCCAGGGGGGCATGAGACCCAGTACTTC
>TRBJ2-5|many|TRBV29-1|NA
CSAMATARQETQYF
TGCAGCGCCATGGCGACAGCCCGGCAAGAGACCCAGTACTTC
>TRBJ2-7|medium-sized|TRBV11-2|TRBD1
CASSLGQGAYEQYF
TGTGCCAGCAGCCTAGGACAGGGGGCGTACGAGCAGTACTTC
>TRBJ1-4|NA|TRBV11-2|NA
CASSSKGSRHEKLFF
TGTGCCAGCAGCTCAAAGGGAAGTCGGCATGAAAAACTGTTTTTT
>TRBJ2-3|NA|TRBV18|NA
CASSPPTATDTQYF
TGTGCCAGCTCACCACCAACAGCCACAGATACGCAGTATTTT
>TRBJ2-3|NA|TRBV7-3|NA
CASSFTRTEALDTQYF
TGTGCCAGCAGCTTCACACGGACAGAAGCCTTAGATACGCAGTATTTT
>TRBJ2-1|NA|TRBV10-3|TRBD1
CAISRGVDRGRSYNEQFF
TGTGCCATCAGCCGAGGCGTGGACAGGGGTAGGTCCTACAATGAGCAGTTCTTC
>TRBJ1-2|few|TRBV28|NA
CASDPLGATNYGYTF
TGTGCCAGCGATCCTTTGGGGGCTACGAACTATGGCTACACCTTC
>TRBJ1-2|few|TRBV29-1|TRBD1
CSVLGSAGQGDGYTF
TGCAGCGTTTTAGGCAGCGCAGGACAGGGGGATGGCTACACCTTC
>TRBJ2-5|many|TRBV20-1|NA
CSARPVEWDQYF
TGCAGTGCTAGACCTGTCGAGTGGGACCAGTACTTC
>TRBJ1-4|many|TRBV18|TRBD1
CASSPALTGDYEKLFF
TGTGCCAGCTCACCAGCACTAACAGGGGATTATGAAAAACTGTTTTTT
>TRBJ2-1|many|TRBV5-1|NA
CASSFAGDTYNEQFF
TGCGCCAGCAGCTTTGCAGGGGACACCTACAATGAGCAGTTCTTC
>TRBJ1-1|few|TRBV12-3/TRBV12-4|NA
CASSLARALNTEAFF
TGTGCCAGCAGTTTAGCGCGAGCCTTGAACACTGAAGCTTTCTTT
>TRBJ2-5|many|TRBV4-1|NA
CASSPYSGWTQYF
TGCGCCAGCAGTCCTTATTCAGGATGGACCCAGTACTTC
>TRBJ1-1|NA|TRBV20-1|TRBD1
CSATGTGLTEAFF
TGCAGTGCGACCGGGACAGGGTTAACTGAAGCTTTCTTT
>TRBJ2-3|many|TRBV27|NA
CASSFQGRTDTQYF
TGTGCCAGCAGTTTTCAGGGAAGGACAGATACGCAGTATTTT
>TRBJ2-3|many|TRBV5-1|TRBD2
CASSLAGSGRGDTQYF
TGCGCCAGCAGCTTGGCAGGGAGCGGGAGAGGGGATACGCAGTATTTT